These T cell receptor beta chains were read from a single sample in a study of regulatory T cells in long-lasting Graves disease. Each CDR3 protein is one row after TCRdb ran MiXCR on the multiplex PCR reads. The sample holds around 450,000 distinct CDR3 sequences, 20% to 25% seen once. Sequences were derived from peripheral blood mononuclear cells (PBMCs), sampled when the disease was refractory, from a patient treated with antithyroid drugs. The receptors shown here come from a female donor with Graves disease. Each CDR3 is given with its conserved first and last residue. Fields, in order: J gene, clone size, V gene, D gene, CDR3 protein, CDR3 DNA. D genes are given only for firm matches. Clone size is given for some rows only: seen once, a few or many times, or a class if the clone is expanded.

j_gene: TRBJ1-1; abundance: .; v_gene: TRBV11-2; d_gene: .; CDR3aa: CASSRDVLNTEAFF; CDR3nt: TGTGCCAGCAGCCGGGACGTCTTGAACACTGAAGCTTTCTTT
j_gene: TRBJ2-4; abundance: .; v_gene: TRBV29-1; d_gene: .; CDR3aa: CSVEEAFSDIQYF; CDR3nt: TGCAGCGTTGAAGAGGCCTTCAGCGACATTCAGTACTTC
j_gene: TRBJ2-2; abundance: .; v_gene: TRBV30; d_gene: .; CDR3aa: CAPLGDTGELFF; CDR3nt: TGTGCCCCATTAGGCGACACCGGGGAGCTGTTTTTT
j_gene: TRBJ1-5; abundance: .; v_gene: TRBV6-2/TRBV6-3; d_gene: .; CDR3aa: CASTKGGAQHF; CDR3nt: TGTGCCAGCACCAAGGGGGGGGCCCAGCATTTT
j_gene: TRBJ2-5; abundance: many; v_gene: TRBV6-1; d_gene: .; CDR3aa: CASSEQGTSEETQYF; CDR3nt: TGTGCCAGCAGTGAACAGGGGACATCGGAGGAGACCCAGTACTTC
j_gene: TRBJ1-6; abundance: many; v_gene: TRBV12-3/TRBV12-4; d_gene: .; CDR3aa: CASSQDSNSPLHF; CDR3nt: TGTGCCAGCAGTCAAGACAGTAATTCACCCCTCCACTTT
j_gene: TRBJ1-1; abundance: few; v_gene: TRBV5-1; d_gene: .; CDR3aa: CASNPSGEGAEAFF; CDR3nt: TGCGCCAGCAATCCATCGGGGGAGGGGGCTGAAGCTTTCTTT
j_gene: TRBJ1-6; abundance: many; v_gene: TRBV6-1; d_gene: .; CDR3aa: CASSPRAWGSPLHF; CDR3nt: TGTGCCAGCAGCCCTAGGGCATGGGGTTCACCCCTCCACTTT
j_gene: TRBJ2-1; abundance: few; v_gene: TRBV14; d_gene: .; CDR3aa: CASSLWTVAQGGEQFF; CDR3nt: TGTGCCAGCAGCCTATGGACAGTGGCCCAGGGGGGTGAGCAGTTCTTC
j_gene: TRBJ1-1; abundance: .; v_gene: TRBV7-3; d_gene: .; CDR3aa: CASSSHMGTEAFF; CDR3nt: TGTGCCAGCAGCTCCCACATGGGGACTGAAGCTTTCTTT
j_gene: TRBJ1-1; abundance: many; v_gene: TRBV5-4; d_gene: .; CDR3aa: CASSSGLGWMNTEAFF; CDR3nt: TGTGCCAGCAGTTCAGGGTTGGGGTGGATGAACACTGAAGCTTTCTTT
j_gene: TRBJ2-2; abundance: few; v_gene: TRBV27; d_gene: .; CDR3aa: CASSPLSGPTGELFF; CDR3nt: TGTGCCAGCAGTCCCCTGAGCGGGCCCACCGGGGAGCTGTTTTTT
j_gene: TRBJ2-2; abundance: many; v_gene: TRBV2; d_gene: .; CDR3aa: CASRSGASTGELFF; CDR3nt: TGTGCCAGTCGATCAGGGGCGTCCACCGGGGAGCTGTTTTTT
j_gene: TRBJ1-6; abundance: many; v_gene: TRBV3-1; d_gene: .; CDR3aa: CASSQANSPLHF; CDR3nt: TGTGCCAGCAGCCAAGCCAATTCACCCCTCCACTTT
j_gene: TRBJ2-7; abundance: many; v_gene: TRBV20-1; d_gene: TRBD1; CDR3aa: CSASGQGRYEQYF; CDR3nt: TGCAGTGCTTCCGGACAGGGAAGATACGAGCAGTACTTC
j_gene: TRBJ1-1; abundance: few; v_gene: TRBV5-6; d_gene: TRBD1; CDR3aa: CASSLTGVDSPEAFF; CDR3nt: TGTGCCAGCAGCTTAACAGGGGTGGATTCTCCTGAAGCTTTCTTT
j_gene: TRBJ1-1; abundance: .; v_gene: TRBV19; d_gene: .; CDR3aa: CASSILGAYTEAFF; CDR3nt: TGTGCCAGTAGTATCCTGGGGGCTTACACTGAAGCTTTCTTT
j_gene: TRBJ1-2; abundance: .; v_gene: TRBV5-1; d_gene: .; CDR3aa: CASSLGQWGNYGYTF; CDR3nt: TGCGCCAGCAGCTTGGGACAATGGGGGAACTATGGCTACACCTTC
j_gene: TRBJ1-6; abundance: many; v_gene: TRBV12-3/TRBV12-4; d_gene: .; CDR3aa: CASSELTVYNSPLHF; CDR3nt: TGTGCCAGCAGTGAATTGACAGTCTATAATTCACCCCTCCACTTT
j_gene: TRBJ1-4; abundance: .; v_gene: TRBV19; d_gene: TRBD1; CDR3aa: CASSPAARGPNFQPNEKLFF; CDR3nt: TGTGCCAGTAGTCCGGCAGCCAGGGGGCCCAATTTTCAGCCTAATGAAAAACTGTTTTTT
j_gene: TRBJ1-6; abundance: few; v_gene: TRBV5-1; d_gene: TRBD1; CDR3aa: CASSLAGTVYNSPLHF; CDR3nt: TGCGCCAGCAGCTTGGCCGGGACAGTCTATAATTCACCCCTCCACTTT
j_gene: TRBJ1-5; abundance: few; v_gene: TRBV3-1; d_gene: .; CDR3aa: CASSQGGINQPQHF; CDR3nt: TGTGCCAGCAGCCAAGGAGGGATCAATCAGCCCCAGCATTTT
j_gene: TRBJ2-7; abundance: many; v_gene: TRBV20-1; d_gene: TRBD2; CDR3aa: CSAEAGMSYEQYF; CDR3nt: TGCAGTGCCGAAGCGGGGATGTCCTACGAGCAGTACTTC
j_gene: TRBJ1-6; abundance: .; v_gene: TRBV28; d_gene: .; CDR3aa: CASGSPIYSPLHF; CDR3nt: TGTGCCAGCGGTTCCCCGATCTATTCACCCCTCCACTTT
j_gene: TRBJ1-1; abundance: .; v_gene: TRBV5-5; d_gene: .; CDR3aa: CASSLAGGWMNTEAFF; CDR3nt: TGTGCCAGCAGCTTGGCGGGGGGGTGGATGAACACTGAAGCTTTCTTT
j_gene: TRBJ1-2; abundance: many; v_gene: TRBV11-2; d_gene: .; CDR3aa: CASSLARGGNYGYTF; CDR3nt: TGTGCCAGCAGCTTAGCCCGGGGGGGGAACTATGGCTACACCTTC
j_gene: TRBJ1-1; abundance: few; v_gene: TRBV11-1; d_gene: .; CDR3aa: CASSPYPTTAENTEAFF; CDR3nt: TGTGCCAGCAGCCCCTACCCCACCACGGCTGAGAACACTGAAGCTTTCTTT
j_gene: TRBJ1-2; abundance: .; v_gene: TRBV28; d_gene: TRBD1; CDR3aa: CATKLTGGRYGYTF; CDR3nt: TGTGCCACCAAACTGACAGGGGGCCGCTATGGCTACACCTTC
j_gene: TRBJ2-7; abundance: .; v_gene: TRBV9; d_gene: TRBD2; CDR3aa: CASSVETSGKGEQYF; CDR3nt: TGTGCCAGCAGCGTAGAGACTAGCGGGAAAGGGGAGCAGTACTTC
j_gene: TRBJ1-1; abundance: .; v_gene: TRBV7-9; d_gene: .; CDR3aa: CASSLVIGGGTEAFF; CDR3nt: TGTGCCAGCAGCTTAGTGATTGGGGGAGGCACTGAAGCTTTCTTT
j_gene: TRBJ2-2; abundance: few; v_gene: TRBV29-1; d_gene: .; CDR3aa: CSTWTANTGELFF; CDR3nt: TGCAGCACTTGGACGGCGAACACCGGGGAGCTGTTTTTT
j_gene: TRBJ2-4; abundance: .; v_gene: TRBV28; d_gene: .; CDR3aa: CASSLYGRVNKNIQYF; CDR3nt: TGTGCCAGCAGTTTATACGGCAGGGTGAACAAAAACATTCAGTACTTC
j_gene: TRBJ2-2; abundance: few; v_gene: TRBV6-2/TRBV6-3; d_gene: .; CDR3aa: CASSPNGGELFF; CDR3nt: TGTGCCAGCAGCCCTAATGGCGGGGAGCTGTTTTTT
j_gene: TRBJ1-5; abundance: .; v_gene: TRBV6-6; d_gene: .; CDR3aa: CASSYSRSVNQPQHF; CDR3nt: TGTGCCAGCAGTTACTCGCGGAGCGTTAATCAGCCCCAGCATTTT
j_gene: TRBJ2-7; abundance: .; v_gene: TRBV19; d_gene: .; CDR3aa: CASSALSEAEQYF; CDR3nt: TGTGCCAGTAGTGCCCTGTCCGAAGCGGAGCAGTACTTC
j_gene: TRBJ1-6; abundance: many; v_gene: TRBV12-3/TRBV12-4; d_gene: TRBD1; CDR3aa: CASSYGTAYSPLHF; CDR3nt: TGTGCCAGCAGCTACGGGACAGCATATTCACCCCTCCACTTT
j_gene: TRBJ1-2; abundance: few; v_gene: TRBV6-1; d_gene: TRBD1; CDR3aa: CAGSVSRTGSGYTF; CDR3nt: TGTGCCGGCAGTGTATCTCGGACAGGGTCCGGCTACACCTTC
j_gene: TRBJ2-1; abundance: .; v_gene: TRBV2; d_gene: TRBD2; CDR3aa: CASSGGRALNEQFF; CDR3nt: TGTGCCAGCAGTGGCGGGAGGGCCCTCAATGAGCAGTTCTTC
j_gene: TRBJ2-7; abundance: many; v_gene: TRBV7-2; d_gene: TRBD1; CDR3aa: CASSLEGTGKPYEQYF; CDR3nt: TGTGCCAGCAGCTTAGAGGGGACAGGGAAACCCTACGAGCAGTACTTC
j_gene: TRBJ1-2; abundance: many; v_gene: TRBV27; d_gene: .; CDR3aa: CASSSASVDGYTF; CDR3nt: TGTGCCAGCAGTTCCGCGTCCGTCGATGGCTACACCTTC
j_gene: TRBJ2-5; abundance: many; v_gene: TRBV7-9; d_gene: .; CDR3aa: CASSLSAGRETQYF; CDR3nt: TGTGCCAGCAGCTTATCAGCGGGTCGAGAGACCCAGTACTTC
j_gene: TRBJ2-7; abundance: many; v_gene: TRBV27; d_gene: TRBD2; CDR3aa: CASSSTPITGGYTYEQYF; CDR3nt: TGTGCCAGCAGTTCTACCCCCATAACGGGAGGGTATACCTACGAGCAGTACTTC
j_gene: TRBJ2-1; abundance: .; v_gene: TRBV24-1; d_gene: .; CDR3aa: CATSDFRGHNEQFF; CDR3nt: TGTGCCACCAGTGATTTCCGGGGCCACAATGAGCAGTTCTTC
j_gene: TRBJ1-2; abundance: many; v_gene: TRBV19; d_gene: TRBD1; CDR3aa: CASSIDDRAHYGYTF; CDR3nt: TGTGCCAGTAGTATAGACGACAGGGCGCATTATGGCTACACCTTC
j_gene: TRBJ2-5; abundance: few; v_gene: TRBV19; d_gene: .; CDR3aa: CASSTSGAVPQTQYF; CDR3nt: TGTGCCAGTAGTACTTCGGGGGCGGTGCCTCAGACCCAGTACTTC
j_gene: TRBJ2-5; abundance: .; v_gene: TRBV7-9; d_gene: .; CDR3aa: CASSSWTAETQYF; CDR3nt: TGTGCCAGCAGCTCCTGGACGGCCGAGACCCAGTACTTC
j_gene: TRBJ1-1; abundance: few; v_gene: TRBV5-1; d_gene: .; CDR3aa: CASSLAGVLNTEAFF; CDR3nt: TGCGCCAGCAGCTTGGCCGGGGTCCTGAACACTGAAGCTTTCTTT
j_gene: TRBJ2-5; abundance: many; v_gene: TRBV28; d_gene: .; CDR3aa: CASSLPAFRETQYF; CDR3nt: TGTGCCAGCAGTTTACCGGCCTTCCGAGAGACCCAGTACTTC
j_gene: TRBJ1-2; abundance: .; v_gene: TRBV14; d_gene: .; CDR3aa: CASSQLTGRDGGYTF; CDR3nt: TGTGCCAGCAGCCAACTAACCGGTAGGGATGGCGGCTACACCTTC
j_gene: TRBJ2-5; abundance: many; v_gene: TRBV28; d_gene: .; CDR3aa: CASSPDSWETQYF; CDR3nt: TGTGCCAGCAGTCCCGACAGTTGGGAGACCCAGTACTTC